This TCR beta chain was sequenced during a study of blood T cell repertoires in COVID-19. Study overall: Donors in the United States, Italy and Spain gave samples during acute or convalescent COVID-19. The cDNA or gDNA used as material had been derived from T cells, B-cell-depleted T cells, or PBMCs.

Source study methods: Reference gene primers were amplified, and this amplification served to estimate nucleated cell counts. The assay was immunoSEQ multiplex PCR, and TCRdb's table has in-frame clones only and misses some. V, J and clone size are those of that table, while D and trimming were read from the DNA. Of more than 85,000 clones in the sample, about 85% were seen once. This CDR3 has 13 amino acids. After removal of 5 bases from V and 6 bases from J, the junction contained 2 bases not matched to a gene. This clone was detected only a few times. The receptor was isolated from a man older than 75 with active or convalescent COVID-19. Sequencing was carried out using peripheral blood. This rearrangement joins TRBV12-3 or TRBV12-4 to TRBJ2-2, with 8 positions matching TRBD1. Written as DNA, the CDR3 is TGTGCCAGCAGTCAACAGGGGGCCGGGGAGCTGTTTTTT. Translation: CASSQQGAGELFF.